Sequencing of this TCR beta chain was carried out in a study of blood T cell repertoires in COVID-19. On the study more broadly: Sites across the United States, Italy and Spain contributed samples from acute and convalescent COVID-19. The cDNA or gDNA used as material had been derived from T cells, B-cell-depleted T cells, or PBMCs.

This CDR3 spans 13 amino acids. The germline CDR1 and CDR2 sequences are KGHSY and FQNENV. Trimming left V 1 base short and J 2 bases short, with 6 bases between. Profiling relied on immunoSEQ multiplex PCR, and the TCRdb table lists in-frame clones only, not all of them. The sample has around 71,000 clones; approximately 83% are singletons. V gene TRBV16 combines with J gene TRBJ2-7; D is undetermined. The sample comprised peripheral blood. This receptor was obtained from a man between 65 and 85 years old with acute or convalescent COVID-19. The CDR3: CASSQFSAYEQYF. In DNA form, the CDR3 reads TGTGCCAGCAGCCAATTCTCAGCCTACGAGCAGTACTTC.